What follows are 30 T cell receptor beta chains derived from one specimen sequenced in a study of T cell repertoires in cytomegalovirus infection. TCRdb reprocessed the reads with MiXCR, giving one entry per CDR3 protein. This sample has roughly 640,000 distinct CDR3 sequences, with 20% to 25% found just once. Sequencing input: CD8+ T cells from PBMCs. The receptors originated from a human donor in good health (CMV status not recorded). Some clones in this sample may be carry-over from other donors' samples.

The chain combines TRBV20-1 with TRBJ2-5; 10 bases map to TRBD2. V dropped 0 bases and J dropped 1; count of bases not matched to a gene: 5. The CDR3 sequence is 16 residues long. Germline V lookup: CDR1 DFQATT, CDR2 SNEGSKA (reference sequence). Written as DNA, the CDR3 is TGCAGTGCTAGAGATAGGGTAGCGGGGGGCCAAGAGACCCAGTACTTC. It codes for CSARDRVAGGQETQYF.

The V call is TRBV20-1, the J call TRBJ2-2, with 11 bases fitting TRBD1. CDR1 is DFQATT, CDR2 SNEGSKA, per germline (reference sequence). Trimming took 1 base from V and 3 from J; bases not matched to a gene: 13. This CDR3 has 19 residues. In nucleotides, the CDR3 is TGCAGTGCTAGAGTTTCGGGACAGGGGGGAGACAAGCACACCGGGGAGCTGTTTTTT. It translates to CSARVSGQGGDKHTGELFF.

This clonotype was seen many times. V gene TRBV12-5 combines with J gene TRBJ2-1; 11 bases line up with TRBD2. CDR1 and CDR2 (germline): LGHNT, FRNRAP. V was pared by 3 bases and J by 4 bases, with 5 bases of the junction left unmatched. The length of the CDR3 is 16 residues. This CDR3 reads CASGFSTSGGYNEQFF. DNA of the CDR3: TGTGCTAGTGGTTTCTCAACTAGCGGGGGTTACAATGAGCAGTTCTTC.

This CDR3 is CASSLASGFYLTKETQYF. The CDR3 nucleotides are TGTGCCAGCAGCTTAGCCTCGGGATTTTATCTGACGAAAGAGACCCAGTACTTC. This chain joins TRBV13 and TRBJ2-5; D perhaps matches TRBD2 (5 bases). CDR3 length: 18 residues. V was cut by 1 base and J by 3 bases, with 21 bases left in between. CDR1 and CDR2 from the germline V gene are PRHDT and FYEKMQ (reference sequence).

This clonotype has only a few counts. V is TRBV15 and J is TRBJ2-2, with a weak D call TRBD2 (6 bases). Trimming removed 0 bases from V and 6 bases from J, with 11 bases in between. Germline values: CDR1 LNHNV, CDR2 YYDKDF (reference sequence). The CDR3 is 15 amino acids. The CDR3 DNA sequence: TGTGCCACCAGCAGAGATCAGGAGGGGCCCGGGGAGCTGTTTTTT. It yields the protein CATSRDQEGPGELFF.

This clonotype appeared a few times. V and J are TRBV20-1 and TRBJ2-7, with D possibly TRBD2 on 6 matching bases. Germline CDR1 reads DFQATT; CDR2 reads SNEGSKA (reference sequence). The CDR3 is 15 residues long. Trimming cost V 5 bases and J 2 bases, with 19 bases left between them. The CDR3 nucleotides read TGCAGTGCTTCCCTGCCGGGACTTTCTACCTACGAGCAGTACTTC. This sequence encodes CSASLPGLSTYEQYF.

The chain employs TRBV2 and TRBJ2-7; D is uncertain. Germline V gives CDR1 SNHLY, CDR2 FYNNEI. The V gene lost 10 bases and the J gene lost 1 base, with 14 bases spanning the gap. CDR3 length: 13 residues. The CDR3 DNA sequence: TGTGCCATAGATAGCCGCAGGTCCTACGAGCAGTACTTC. It translates to CAIDSRRSYEQYF.

This clonotype was counted only a few times. This chain connects TRBV7-9 to TRBJ2-1, with 11 bases fitting TRBD1. Germline CDR1 and CDR2: SEHNR and FQNEAQ (reference sequence). With 2 bases clipped from V and 3 bases from J, the junction kept 3 bases outside the gene matches. There are 16 residues in the CDR3. In DNA, the CDR3 is TGTGCCAGCAGCTTACGTGGGACAGGGGGCTACAATGAGCAGTTCTTC. Its translation: CASSLRGTGGYNEQFF.

This clonotype appeared a few times. The chain couples TRBV25-1 to TRBJ2-7; no definite D call. CDR3 length: 13 residues. Germline V CDR1 and CDR2: MGHDK, SYGVNS. Trimming removed 7 bases from V and 3 bases from J, with 13 bases in between. The CDR3 coding sequence is TGTGCCAGCACGGACCCCCTGGGCTACGAGCAGTACTTC. It codes for CASTDPLGYEQYF.

The chain uses TRBV15 and TRBJ2-5; D call uncertain. The V end was cut by 0 bases, the J end by 0 bases, with 8 bases between. Germline assignment: CDR1 LNHNV and CDR2 YYDKDF (reference sequence). CDR3 size: 15 residues. CDR3 residues: CATSRESWYQETQYF. The CDR3 coding sequence is TGTGCCACCAGCAGAGAAAGCTGGTACCAAGAGACCCAGTACTTC. Full variable domain (rest looked up from reference TRBV15 and TRBJ2-5): DAMVIQNPRYQVTQFGKPVTLSCSQTLNHNVMYWYQQKSSQAPKLLFHYYDKDFNNEADTPDNFQSRRPNTSFCFLDIRSPGLGDTAMYLCATSRESWYQETQYFGPGTRLLVL.

This clonotype has more than one count but fewer than ten. V is TRBV18 and J is TRBJ2-1; 7 bases line up with TRBD1. CDR1 and CDR2 from the germline V gene are KGHSH and LQKENI. The CDR3 spans 15 residues. V was clipped by 5 bases and J by 7 bases; unmatched bases: 11. CDR3: CASSFTGELGNEQFF. CDR3 DNA: TGTGCCAGCTCATTCACAGGGGAACTTGGGAATGAGCAGTTCTTC.

The gene calls are TRBV2 and TRBJ2-7; D not certain. V shed 4 bases and J shed 3 bases, with 10 bases lying between them. Germline lookup yields CDR1 SNHLY and CDR2 FYNNEI. This CDR3 contains 13 residues. CDR3 DNA sequence: TGTGCCAGCAGTGTAACCGTAAACTACGAGCAGTACTTC. Its translation is CASSVTVNYEQYF.

In DNA form, the CDR3 reads TGTGCCAGCAGCCCTCCCACCATTGCAACTAATGAAAAACTGTTTTTT. Protein sequence: CASSPPTIATNEKLFF. The chain uses TRBV7-9 and TRBJ1-4; D unclear. CDR1 and CDR2 (germline): SEHNR, FQNEAQ (reference sequence). Trimming removed 5 bases from V and 0 bases from J, with 13 bases in between. This CDR3 is 16 amino acids long.

This clonotype was observed a handful of times. The chain links TRBV5-6 to TRBJ2-2; 8 bases line up with TRBD1. After removal of 1 base from V and 6 bases from J, the junction contained 14 bases not matched to a gene. The CDR3 contains 18 residues. Germline CDR1 is SGHDT and CDR2 is YYEEEE. CDR3 in DNA: TGTGCCAGCAGCTTGTGGTTGACAGGGGCGAGGTTTGCCGGGGAGCTGTTTTTT. Residues: CASSLWLTGARFAGELFF.

The chain has TRBV2 and TRBJ1-2; D is perhaps TRBD1 (5 bases). Germline V gives CDR1 SNHLY, CDR2 FYNNEI. There are 16 residues in the CDR3. The germline V and J ends were trimmed by 0 bases and 2 bases, with 13 bases remaining between them. This CDR3 reads CASSEALGGANYGYTF. The CDR3 nucleotides are TGTGCCAGCAGTGAAGCGCTTGGGGGAGCAAACTATGGCTACACCTTC.

The V call is TRBV5-5, the J call TRBJ2-3; D is ambiguous. CDR1 is SGHKS and CDR2 is YYEKEE in the germline V gene (reference sequence). The length of the CDR3 is 15 residues. V gave up 0 bases and J gave up 0 bases, with 8 bases separating them. In nucleotides, the CDR3 is TGTGCCAGCAGCTTGGCACCAGCTAGCACAGATACGCAGTATTTT. It is translated as CASSLAPASTDTQYF.

The chain links TRBV11-1 to TRBJ2-2, with D perhaps TRBD1 (6 bases). The CDR3 length is 15 residues. V dropped 5 bases and J dropped 6 bases, with 16 bases sitting between them. Germline V gene lookup returns CDR1 SGHAT and CDR2 FQDESV (reference sequence). The DNA of the CDR3 is TGTGCCAGCAGCGGGGACATATCGGCATCCGGGGAGCTGTTTTTT. This gives the protein CASSGDISASGELFF.

This clonotype was observed a handful of times. This chain links TRBV5-1 with TRBJ2-3; 8 positions agree with TRBD1. There are 16 residues in the CDR3. Germline V gene sequence: CDR1 SGHRS, CDR2 YFSETQ. Trimming cost V 3 bases and J 3 bases; bases outside gene matches: 9. CDR3 bases: TGCGCCAGCAGCTCTACCAGGGGGCGGGCGACAGATACGCAGTATTTT. Amino acid sequence: CASSSTRGRATDTQYF.

This clonotype has only one observation. The chain combines TRBV29-1 with TRBJ1-1; TRBD1 is a possible D gene (5 bases). CDR1 is SQVTM and CDR2 is ANQGSEA in the germline V gene. V was clipped by 2 bases and J by 5 bases, with 6 bases between them. The CDR3 length is 11 residues. CDR3 sequence reads: CSVEKGTEAFF. The CDR3 region has the DNA TGCAGCGTTGAAAAGGGGACTGAAGCTTTCTTT.

The chain has TRBV4-1 and TRBJ2-3, with TRBD1 matching 9 bases. Germline values: CDR1 MGHRA, CDR2 YSYEKL. The CDR3 contains 17 residues. V lost 5 bases to trimming and J lost 6 bases; unmatched junction nucleotides: 15. The CDR3 sequence is CASSVTAGQGSVDTQYF. CDR3 bases: TGCGCCAGCAGCGTAACGGCGGGACAGGGTTCTGTGGATACGCAGTATTTT.

This clonotype was seen more than once but under ten times. The chain carries TRBV27 and TRBJ2-1; a weak D match, TRBD1 (6 bases). This CDR3 comprises 15 residues. The germline V and J ends were trimmed by 4 bases and 4 bases, with 14 bases remaining between them. Germline CDR1 is MNHEY and CDR2 is SMNVEV (reference sequence). CDR3 DNA sequence: TGTGCCAGCAGTTCCCCGGACAGATTTTACAATGAGCAGTTCTTC. As protein: CASSSPDRFYNEQFF.

This clonotype came up once. The CDR3 region has the DNA TGTGCCATCAGTGACGCCTTGCGGGGGCCTAACAATGAGCAGTTCTTC. Protein product: CAISDALRGPNNEQFF. This chain connects TRBV10-3 to TRBJ2-1; the D gene is possibly TRBD2 (7 bases). V was pared by 3 bases and J by 5 bases, with 17 bases between. The CDR3 is made up of 16 amino acids. Per germline, CDR1 ENHRY and CDR2 SYGVKD.

The chain couples TRBV19 to TRBJ2-2; no definite D call. Germline CDR1 reads LNHDA; CDR2 reads SQIVND (reference sequence). Trimming took 3 bases from V and 5 from J, leaving 16 bases between them. The CDR3 runs to 16 residues. CDR3 nucleotides: TGTGCCAGTAGTATGCACCCGGACCGAGGTACCGGGGAGCTGTTTTTT. Amino acids: CASSMHPDRGTGELFF. The full variable domain, in which reference TRBV19 and TRBJ2-2 provide the parts outside the CDR3, is DGGITQSPKYLFRKEGQNVTLSCEQNLNHDAMYWYRQDPGQGLRLIYYSQIVNDFQKGDIAEGYSVSREKKESFPLTVTSAQKNPTAFYLCASSMHPDRGTGELFFGEGSRLTVL.

The genes are TRBV10-3 and TRBJ2-7; D possibly corresponds to TRBD2 (6 bases). This CDR3 contains 15 residues. V lost 2 bases to trimming and J lost 4 bases, with 15 bases between them. From germline, CDR1 is ENHRY and CDR2 SYGVKD. This chain's CDR3 is CAISETEGQSYEQYF. CDR3 DNA sequence: TGTGCCATCAGTGAGACGGAGGGGCAATCTTACGAGCAGTACTTC.

This clonotype was seen at least ten times. At one end, the junction sequence differs from germline, possibly due to a read error. CDR3 coding DNA: TGTGCCAGCAGCCAAGACAGAAACACTGAAGCTTTCTTT. Translated, it gives CASSQDRNTEAFF. The chain carries TRBV4-3 and TRBJ1-1, with a possible D match to TRBD1 (5 bases). This CDR3 is 13 amino acids long. Germline CDR1 is LGHNA and CDR2 is YSLEER.

The rearrangement uses TRBV28 and TRBJ2-3, with a tentative D call TRBD2 (5 bases). Trimming pared 2 bases from V and 1 base from J, leaving 10 bases between. The CDR3 runs 15 residues. Germline lookup yields CDR1 MDHEN and CDR2 SYDVKM. CDR3 bases: TGTGCCAGCAGTTTAGTAGGGAGCCGCACAGATACGCAGTATTTT. Protein sequence: CASSLVGSRTDTQYF.

This clonotype was found many times. The chain uses TRBV6-6 and TRBJ1-4; D ambiguous. The germline gives CDR1 MNHNY, CDR2 SVGAGI (reference sequence). Trimming cost V 6 bases and J 8 bases, with 7 bases left between them. The CDR3 is made up of 11 amino acids. For the CDR3, the DNA is TGTGCCAGCAGGACAACCGAAAAACTGTTTTTT. Encoded protein: CASRTTEKLFF.

The V call is TRBV7-6, the J call TRBJ2-6; 14 nucleotides align to TRBD2. V trimming: 1 base; J trimming: 0 bases; junction bases outside the gene matches: 11. The CDR3 covers 22 residues. Germline V CDR1 and CDR2: SGHVS, FNYEAQ. CDR3 nucleotide sequence: TGTGCCAGCAGCTTAGGGACTAGCGGGGGGCCCCGTCCTCACTCTGGGGCCAACGTCCTGACTTTC. As protein: CASSLGTSGGPRPHSGANVLTF.

This chain links TRBV28 with TRBJ2-1; 13 bases are a match to TRBD2. V was clipped by 5 bases and J by 8 bases; unmatched bases: 9. CDR3 length equals 16 residues. Per the germline V gene, CDR1 is MDHEN and CDR2 is SYDVKM. The DNA for the CDR3 is TGTGCCAGCAGTCTCCACGGGACTAGCGGGGACTATGAGCAGTTCTTC. Amino acid sequence: CASSLHGTSGDYEQFF.

The gene calls are TRBV6-2 or TRBV6-3 and TRBJ2-1, with D possibly called TRBD1 or TRBD2 (5 bases each). Germline assignment: CDR1 MNHEY and CDR2 SVGEGT. Deletions cut 8 bases from V and 0 bases from J, with 11 bases between. The CDR3 extends over 14 amino acids. The CDR3 DNA sequence: TGTGCCAGCTGGAGTGGGGGCTCCTACAATGAGCAGTTCTTC. Translation: CASWSGGSYNEQFF.